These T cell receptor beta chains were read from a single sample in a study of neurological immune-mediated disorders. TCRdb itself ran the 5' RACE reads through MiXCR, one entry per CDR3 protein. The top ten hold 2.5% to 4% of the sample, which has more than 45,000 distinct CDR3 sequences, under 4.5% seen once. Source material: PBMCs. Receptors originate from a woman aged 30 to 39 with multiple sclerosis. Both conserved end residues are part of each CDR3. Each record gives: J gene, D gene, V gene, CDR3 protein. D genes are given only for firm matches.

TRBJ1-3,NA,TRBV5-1,CASSLDGSSGNTIYF
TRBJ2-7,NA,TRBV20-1,CSASKLYEQYF
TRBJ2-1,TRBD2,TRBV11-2,CASSLGPSGGNEQFF
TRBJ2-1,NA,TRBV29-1,CSVTGTLYTEQFF
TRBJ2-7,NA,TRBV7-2,CASSRPRVYEQYF
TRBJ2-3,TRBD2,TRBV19,CASTVLAGSADTQYF
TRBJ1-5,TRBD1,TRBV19,CASSTSGGHQPNQPQHF
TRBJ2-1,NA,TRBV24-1,CATSERGASSKQFF
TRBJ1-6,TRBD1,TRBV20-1,CIPGTGGNNSPLNF
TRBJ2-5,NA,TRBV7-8,CASSDRGRSQETQYF
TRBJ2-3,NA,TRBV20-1,CSAGTTRNTQYF
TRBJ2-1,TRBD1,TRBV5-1,CASSPGTALYNEQFF
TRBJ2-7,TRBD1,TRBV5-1,CASTRGTGTYEQYF